This T cell receptor beta chain originates from a study of tumor-infiltrating lymphocytes in primary liver carcinoma. cDNA specific to TCR beta was made from approximately 500 ng of total RNA, with a constant-region primer employed for priming. Employing slightly modified ARM-PCR, three nested multiplex PCR rounds were run, and these gave rise to the TCR beta libraries. Primers for the first two PCR rounds were TRBV1-TRBV30 forward primers and a C-beta reverse primer (approximately 9 cycles per round). TCRdb re-analysed the multiplex PCR reads in MiXCR, keeping a single row per CDR3 protein. The sample holds 100,000 to 150,000 distinct CDR3 sequences; 50% to 80% are singletons and the top ten take 7% to 10%. V was pared by 4 bases and J by 8 bases, with 9 bases of the junction left unmatched. Germline CDR1 and CDR2: SEHNR and FQNEAQ (reference sequence). The CDR3 runs to 14 residues. Scientists recovered RNA and DNA together from approximately 20-30 mg of unsorted bulk tissue.

The receptor was derived from a woman aged 55-69 years with primary liver carcinoma and hepatitis B virus infection. The chain uses TRBV7-9 and TRBJ1-2; 8 bases map to TRBD1. Sequences were obtained from liver tumor tissue from sampling region 3. The sample's subset: tumor region T3, left-lateral pole. The CDR3 region has the DNA TGTGCCAGCAGCTCAGTAGACAGGGGCGGAGGCTACACCTTC. Encoded protein: CASSSVDRGGGYTF.